The entry below describes one TCR beta chain. Its specificity is not known. The data belong to a study of beta chain features in type 1 diabetes. Trimming stripped 5 bases from V and 4 bases from J, with 15 bases between. CDR1 SGHTA and CDR2 FQGNSA come from the germline V gene. The length of the CDR3 is 15 residues. Study findings and constraints: Moderately but significantly shorter TCRB CDR3s were found in Type 1 diabetes patients in all four CD4+ subsets.

Over 95% purity was reached by all sorted populations. cDNA synthesis used the whole RNA isolate, giving expressed TCRB sequences. Assay: immunoSEQ multiplex PCR; the TCRdb copy retains only in-frame clones and omits some. The sample yields some 160,000 clones, roughly 9% seen once. The genes are TRBV7-2 and TRBJ2-1, with TRBD2 as a possible D gene (6 bases). Sequencing was done on a sample of central memory CD4+ T cells from blood. The clonotype originates from a woman aged 25 to 45 with type 1 diabetes. The CDR3 is CASSPRRGNYNEQFF. CDR3 nucleotides: TGTGCCAGCAGCCCTAGGCGGGGTAATTACAATGAGCAGTTCTTC.